This TCR beta chain was recorded in a study of blood T cells in healthy people across ages. Whole-study results and caveats: Since the PBMCs were unsorted, naive and antigen-experienced cells could not be conclusively compared.

Comments on this clonotype: Its antigen is still unknown.

The V end was cut by 6 bases, the J end by 3 bases, with 9 bases between. Germline V gene data show CDR1 as DFQATT and CDR2 as SNEGSKA (reference sequence). The CDR3 contains 11 residues. Combining a sample-barcoded 5' primer with a J-beta primer mix, a second PCR ran for about 7 to 11 cycles. TCRdb re-called the 5' RACE reads with MiXCR, one entry per CDR3 protein. This table holds 1.5 million to 2 million distinct CDR3 sequences, about 49% found once. The chain has TRBV20-1 and TRBJ2-7; D uncertain. Input material: blood. This TCR was recovered from a woman between 40 and 55 years old in good health. The CDR3 loop is CSAQHGYEQYF. The CDR3 coding sequence is TGCAGTGCCCAGCACGGCTACGAGCAGTACTTC.